The rows below give T cell receptor beta chains drawn from one sample of a study of Ad26.COV2.S vaccination and SARS-CoV-2 variants. Some clones are missing from TCRdb's copy, which holds only in-frame ones; the method was immunoSEQ multiplex PCR. Among approximately 360,000 clones listed, 83% were seen once. The sample consisted of peripheral blood, taken in a trial of Ad26.COV2.S vaccine versus placebo. All receptors derive from a person between 18 and 65 years old who received the Ad26.COV2.S COVID-19 vaccine or a placebo. The CDR3 runs from the conserved cysteine through the conserved F or W. Fields, in order: V gene, D gene, CDR3 length, clone size, J gene, CDR3 DNA, CDR3 protein. A D gene is named only where the DNA matches it firmly. Clone size is stated in some rows and not others, as once, few, many or a class when expanded.

V gene: TRBV6-5
D gene: -
CDR3 length: 15
clone size: -
J gene: TRBJ2-1
CDR3 DNA: TGTGCCAGCAGTTTGGGGGGGCCTTCCTACAATGAGCAGTTCTTC
CDR3 protein: CASSLGGPSYNEQFF

V gene: TRBV2
D gene: TRBD1
CDR3 length: 16
clone size: once
J gene: TRBJ2-2
CDR3 DNA: TGTGCCAGCAGGAATAGGACAGGGTCGAACACCGGGGAGCTGTTTTTT
CDR3 protein: CASRNRTGSNTGELFF

V gene: TRBV11-2
D gene: -
CDR3 length: 15
clone size: -
J gene: TRBJ1-4
CDR3 DNA: TGTGCCAGCAGCTCCGGGGGTGCAACTAATGAAAAACTGTTTTTT
CDR3 protein: CASSSGGATNEKLFF

V gene: TRBV6-1
D gene: -
CDR3 length: 15
clone size: -
J gene: TRBJ1-6
CDR3 DNA: TGTGCCAGCAGTGAAATAGACAGATCTTATTCACCCCTCCACTTT
CDR3 protein: CASSEIDRSYSPLHF

V gene: TRBV4-1
D gene: -
CDR3 length: 12
clone size: few
J gene: TRBJ2-5
CDR3 DNA: TGCGCCAGCAGCCAAGATCGGGAGACCCAGTACTTC
CDR3 protein: CASSQDRETQYF

V gene: TRBV19
D gene: -
CDR3 length: 17
clone size: -
J gene: TRBJ1-3
CDR3 DNA: TGTGCCAGTAGTGGGGCCGGTCTCTCCTACTCTGGAAACACCATATATTTT
CDR3 protein: CASSGAGLSYSGNTIYF

V gene: TRBV6-2/TRBV6-3
D gene: -
CDR3 length: 14
clone size: -
J gene: TRBJ1-5
CDR3 DNA: TGTGCCAGCAGCCCCCAGCGGAGCAATCAGCCCCAGCATTTT
CDR3 protein: CASSPQRSNQPQHF

V gene: TRBV7-9
D gene: -
CDR3 length: 14
clone size: -
J gene: TRBJ1-6
CDR3 DNA: TGTGCCAGCAGCGAAGACAGGTATAATTCACCCCTCCACTTT
CDR3 protein: CASSEDRYNSPLHF

V gene: TRBV5-1
D gene: TRBD1
CDR3 length: 15
clone size: once
J gene: TRBJ1-1
CDR3 DNA: TGCGCCAGCAGCTTGGCCGGACAGGGGGAGGGTGCGGCTTTCTTT
CDR3 protein: CASSLAGQGEGAAFF

V gene: TRBV19
D gene: TRBD1
CDR3 length: 16
clone size: -
J gene: TRBJ2-1
CDR3 DNA: TGTGCCAGTAGTAGGGTACCGGGACAGCTTTACAATGAGCAGTTCTTC
CDR3 protein: CASSRVPGQLYNEQFF

V gene: TRBV3-1/TRBV3-2
D gene: -
CDR3 length: 17
clone size: -
J gene: TRBJ1-2
CDR3 DNA: TGTGCCAGCAGCCCCCTCTCCGGGAAGGGACCTTGGGATGGCTACACCTTC
CDR3 protein: CASSPLSGKGPWDGYTF

V gene: TRBV2
D gene: -
CDR3 length: 14
clone size: -
J gene: TRBJ1-5
CDR3 DNA: TGTGCCAGCAGTGCCCAGGTTAGGTATCAGCCCCAGCATTTT
CDR3 protein: CASSAQVRYQPQHF

V gene: TRBV15
D gene: -
CDR3 length: 15
clone size: -
J gene: TRBJ2-5
CDR3 DNA: TGTGCCACCAGCAGATCACAGGGTTTCCAAGAGACCCAGTACTTC
CDR3 protein: CATSRSQGFQETQYF

V gene: TRBV7-3
D gene: -
CDR3 length: 14
clone size: -
J gene: TRBJ1-1
CDR3 DNA: TGTGCCAGCAGCTTAGTTCCGACGAACACTGAAGCTTTCTTT
CDR3 protein: CASSLVPTNTEAFF

V gene: TRBV7-2
D gene: -
CDR3 length: 17
clone size: -
J gene: TRBJ2-1
CDR3 DNA: TGTGCCAGCAGCTCGGTCGCAACTAGAGGACTCTACAATGAGCAGTTCTTC
CDR3 protein: CASSSVATRGLYNEQFF

V gene: TRBV20-1
D gene: TRBD1
CDR3 length: 15
clone size: -
J gene: TRBJ2-1
CDR3 DNA: TGCAGTGCTGGTGACAGGGCCCCCTCCTACAATGAGCAGTTCTTC
CDR3 protein: CSAGDRAPSYNEQFF

V gene: TRBV20-1
D gene: -
CDR3 length: 14
clone size: -
J gene: TRBJ2-7
CDR3 DNA: TGCAGTGCTAGTCTTCGGGAGACGTATTACGAGCAGTACTTC
CDR3 protein: CSASLRETYYEQYF

V gene: TRBV6-5
D gene: -
CDR3 length: 13
clone size: -
J gene: TRBJ1-2
CDR3 DNA: TGTGCCACCACCGGGGGCTATACTTATGGCTACACCTTC
CDR3 protein: CATTGGYTYGYTF

V gene: TRBV5-1
D gene: TRBD2
CDR3 length: 15
clone size: -
J gene: TRBJ2-7
CDR3 DNA: TGCGCCAGCAGCTTGGAGCTAGCGGGAGTCGCCGAGCAGTACTTC
CDR3 protein: CASSLELAGVAEQYF

V gene: TRBV21-1
D gene: -
CDR3 length: 18
clone size: -
J gene: TRBJ2-3
CDR3 DNA: TGTGCCAGCAGCAAACCTGGCAGGATAGCGGGAGATGGAGATACGCAGTATTTT
CDR3 protein: CASSKPGRIAGDGDTQYF

V gene: TRBV9
D gene: -
CDR3 length: 15
clone size: -
J gene: TRBJ2-2
CDR3 DNA: TGTGCCAGCAGCCTAGGGGCAGCCGCTACCGGGGAGCTGTTTTTT
CDR3 protein: CASSLGAAATGELFF

V gene: TRBV25-1
D gene: -
CDR3 length: 12
clone size: -
J gene: TRBJ1-1
CDR3 DNA: TGTGCCAGCAGTGATCAAGGGAGGGAAGCTTTCTTT
CDR3 protein: CASSDQGREAFF

V gene: TRBV18
D gene: -
CDR3 length: 14
clone size: once
J gene: TRBJ1-1
CDR3 DNA: TGTGCCAGCTCACGGGGGACAACGAACACTGAAGCTTTCTTT
CDR3 protein: CASSRGTTNTEAFF

V gene: TRBV6-5
D gene: -
CDR3 length: 14
clone size: -
J gene: TRBJ1-1
CDR3 DNA: TGTGCCAGCAGTTACTTCCCAGGGAACACTGAAGCTTTCTTT
CDR3 protein: CASSYFPGNTEAFF

V gene: TRBV5-1
D gene: -
CDR3 length: 13
clone size: -
J gene: TRBJ1-2
CDR3 DNA: TGCGCCAGCAGCTCGGGACACAACCCTGGCTACACCTTC
CDR3 protein: CASSSGHNPGYTF

V gene: TRBV12-3/TRBV12-4
D gene: -
CDR3 length: 11
clone size: -
J gene: TRBJ1-1
CDR3 DNA: TGTGCCAGCAGTGATAACACTGAAGCTTTCTTT
CDR3 protein: CASSDNTEAFF

V gene: TRBV21-1
D gene: -
CDR3 length: 16
clone size: once
J gene: TRBJ2-2
CDR3 DNA: TGTGCCAGCAGCCTCGGGAACCTTTTCCCAGAGGGGGAGCTGTTTTTT
CDR3 protein: CASSLGNLFPEGELFF

V gene: TRBV5-1
D gene: -
CDR3 length: 15
clone size: few
J gene: TRBJ1-5
CDR3 DNA: TGCGCCAGCAGCTTGGGTTACAGGCAGGGTCAGCCCCAGCATTTT
CDR3 protein: CASSLGYRQGQPQHF

V gene: TRBV7-3
D gene: -
CDR3 length: 15
clone size: once
J gene: TRBJ2-3
CDR3 DNA: TGTGCCAGCAGCTCGGGACTCGCTAGCACAGATACGCAGTATTTT
CDR3 protein: CASSSGLASTDTQYF

V gene: TRBV2
D gene: -
CDR3 length: 14
clone size: -
J gene: TRBJ1-5
CDR3 DNA: TGTGCCAGCAGTGGCGTTGGGGGCGATCAGCCCCAGCATTTT
CDR3 protein: CASSGVGGDQPQHF

V gene: TRBV19
D gene: -
CDR3 length: 12
clone size: -
J gene: TRBJ1-1
CDR3 DNA: TGTGCCAGTAGTACCCTGAACACTGAAGCTTTCTTT
CDR3 protein: CASSTLNTEAFF